The 3 T cell receptor beta chains listed next were all sequenced from one sample in a study of tumor-infiltrating lymphocytes in glioblastoma multiforme. Three nested ARM-PCR rounds with V-beta and C-beta primers built TCRB libraries. TCRdb redid the calling of the multiplex PCR reads with MiXCR, one entry per CDR3 protein. The table shows 15,000 or so distinct CDR3 sequences, with 65% to 80% occurring only once. Input material: brain tumor tissue. The receptors were gathered from a male donor with glioblastoma.

This chain uses TRBV29-1 with TRBJ1-2; TRBD1 matches 7 bases. Losses at the gene ends were 7 bases for V and 3 bases for J; bases not matched to a gene: 2. The germline V gene encodes CDR1 SQVTM and CDR2 ANQGSEA. This CDR3 is built from 11 residues. The CDR3 nucleotides read TGCAGCGCCGGGACAGACTATGGCTACACCTTC. Encoded protein: CSAGTDYGYTF.

Worth noting for this clonotype: One end of the junction varies from germline; a read error may be responsible. The gene calls are TRBV7-9 and TRBJ2-1, with 13 bases aligning to TRBD2. Germline CDR1 SEHNR, CDR2 FQNEAQ (reference sequence). CDR3 length equals 15 residues. The CDR3 sequence: CASSTRLAGGNEQFF. The CDR3 bases are TGTGCCAGCAGCACGCGACTAGCGGGGGGCAACGAGCAGTTCTTT.

This clonotype appeared once. The chain employs TRBV5-5 and TRBJ2-3; the D is unclear. The CDR3 extends over 16 amino acids. CDR1 SGHKS and CDR2 YYEKEE come from the germline V gene (reference sequence). Trimming took 0 bases from V and 2 from J, leaving 13 bases between them. The CDR3 loop reads CASSLEWGGNTDTQYF. The CDR3, as DNA: TGTGCCAGCAGCTTGGAGTGGGGTGGAAACACAGATACGCAGTATTTT.